The clone carrying this T cell receptor beta chain occurred once. The CDR3 consists of 15 residues. The germline gives CDR1 ENHRY, CDR2 SYGVKD. The V gene lost 3 bases and the J gene lost 4 bases, with 15 bases spanning the gap. The entry originates in a study of technical replicates of blood from a few donors. The method was immunoSEQ multiplex PCR; TCRdb's version includes in-frame clones alone and lacks a portion of them. Among 45,000 to 55,000 clones listed, 90% to 96% were seen once. This TCR was recovered from a human donor in good health. The chain links TRBV10-3 to TRBJ2-5; D unresolved. The sample consisted of T cells isolated from PBMCs. The CDR3 DNA is TGTGCCATCAGTGATCTGAGTGCACTGCGAGAGACCCAGTACTTC. Its translation is CAISDLSALRETQYF.